The 20 T cell receptor beta chains presented below share a single source sample, sequenced in a study of shared clonotypes between healthy human individuals. The naive CD8 population came from CD45RO-negative cells selected for CCR7, without terminally differentiated effector memory CD45RA+ cells. Using immunoSEQ multiplex PCR, the repertoire was profiled, and TCRdb retains in-frame clones only, with some absent. The table shows 600,000 or so clones, with 95% to 98% occurring only once. Sequenced material: naive CD8+ T cells sorted from blood. These receptors were collected from a young man in good health.

The chain recombines TRBV4-1 with TRBJ2-7, with D possibly being TRBD1 (6 bases). V lost 3 bases to trimming and J lost 3 bases, with 15 bases between them. The CDR3 extends over 15 amino acids. Germline CDR1 MGHRA, CDR2 YSYEKL. The CDR3 protein is CASSHQGSNIYEQYF. CDR3 DNA: TGCGCCAGCAGCCACCAGGGGTCGAACATCTACGAGCAGTACTTC.

This chain links TRBV6-5 with TRBJ1-1, with TRBD1 as a possible D gene (6 bases). Trimming stripped 2 bases from V and 4 bases from J, with 8 bases between. The CDR3 contains 13 residues. Germline CDR1 reads MNHEY; CDR2 reads SVGAGI. The CDR3 region is CASSYQGFTEAFF. CDR3 coding DNA: TGTGCCAGCAGTTACCAGGGGTTCACTGAAGCTTTCTTT.

The J gene is TRBJ2-7, the V gene TRBV9, with TRBD1 matching 11 bases. Germline assignment: CDR1 SGDLS and CDR2 YYNGEE. This CDR3 contains 20 residues. J was trimmed by 6 bases and V by 3 bases; bases with no gene match: 23. In DNA form, the CDR3 reads TGTGCCAGCAGCGCCCAGGGCAGGGACCCAGGGACAGGGGGTCCTCTCGAGCAGTACTTC. It codes for CASSAQGRDPGTGGPLEQYF.

The chain carries TRBV27 and TRBJ2-7, with TRBD1 matching over 12 bases. Germline V gene sequence: CDR1 MNHEY, CDR2 SMNVEV (reference sequence). This CDR3 contains 16 residues. V lost 5 bases to trimming and J lost 4 bases; unmatched junction nucleotides: 9. As DNA, the CDR3 is TGTGCCAGCAGTACGCCGGGACAGGGGGCTCCATACGAGCAGTACTTC. It specifies CASSTPGQGAPYEQYF.

The chain is built from TRBV7-9 and TRBJ2-1; D is possibly TRBD1 (6 bases). Germline V gives CDR1 SEHNR, CDR2 FQNEAQ (reference sequence). V was pared by 7 bases and J by 8 bases, with 21 bases between. There are 15 residues in the CDR3. The CDR3 nucleotides read TGTGCCAGCATTCCAGGGGCGGGCCCTGGCCATGAGCAGTTCTTC. Its translation is CASIPGAGPGHEQFF.

Worth noting for this clone: At one end, the junction sequence differs from germline, possibly due to a read error. The CDR3 sequence is CASSWGLDNEQFF. In DNA form, the CDR3 reads TGTGCTAGCAGCTGGGGCCTTGACAATGAGCAGTTCTTC. V and J are TRBV7-7 and TRBJ2-1; a possible D gene is TRBD1 (5 bases). CDR1 and CDR2 from the germline V gene are SSHAT and FNYEAQ (reference sequence). CDR3 size: 13 residues.

The chain carries TRBV6-1 and TRBJ2-7; 10 bases line up with TRBD2. V lost 1 base, J lost 5 bases, and 2 bases stayed unmatched. From germline, CDR1 is MNHNS and CDR2 SASEGT. This CDR3 is built from 14 residues. The CDR3 loop is CASSEELAGDEQYF. CDR3 in DNA: TGTGCCAGCAGTGAAGAGCTAGCGGGAGACGAGCAGTACTTC.

The chain is built from TRBV5-1 and TRBJ1-4, with D unresolved. Germline V gives CDR1 SGHRS, CDR2 YFSETQ. V lost 0 bases and J 7 bases, leaving 10 bases between the germline ends. The CDR3 is made up of 14 amino acids. Written as DNA, the CDR3 is TGCGCCAGCAGCTTGGAGGGAGGTGGTGAAAAACTGTTTTTT. Translated: CASSLEGGGEKLFF.

The chain has TRBV7-6 and TRBJ2-7; tentative D call: TRBD1 (5 bases). CDR1 and CDR2 (germline): SGHVS, FNYEAQ. CDR3 length: 13 amino acids. V shed 5 bases and J shed 4 bases, with 12 bases lying between them. CDR3 sequence reads: CASSTFQGYEQYF. The CDR3 DNA is TGTGCCAGCAGCACATTCCAGGGTTACGAGCAGTACTTC.

The gene calls are TRBV5-1 and TRBJ2-7, with 8 bases that match TRBD1. This CDR3 region has 16 residues. J gave up 1 base and V 3 bases, and 9 bases lay outside the gene matches. Germline lookup yields CDR1 SGHRS and CDR2 YFSETQ. The CDR3 protein is CASSSLDRGGSYEQYF. DNA for the CDR3: TGCGCCAGCAGCTCATTAGACAGGGGTGGGTCCTACGAGCAGTACTTC.

The CDR3 sequence is CAISESTVAKTSESGYTF. In DNA form, the CDR3 reads TGTGCCATCAGTGAGTCGACAGTCGCCAAAACAAGTGAGAGTGGCTACACCTTC. The chain couples TRBV10-3 to TRBJ1-2; a possible D gene is TRBD1 (5 bases). V was shortened by 0 bases and J by 7 bases, with 24 bases between the two germline ends. Germline assignment: CDR1 ENHRY and CDR2 SYGVKD. This CDR3 contains 18 residues.

The chain uses TRBV2 and TRBJ1-2; a weak D match, TRBD1 (5 bases). V was clipped by 9 bases and J by 2 bases, with 22 bases between them. This CDR3 contains 16 residues. Germline V gene data show CDR1 as SNHLY and CDR2 as FYNNEI. This chain's CDR3 is CASHRGVVYENYGYTF. CDR3 coding DNA: TGTGCCAGTCACCGGGGCGTCGTATACGAAAACTATGGCTACACCTTC.

The rearrangement uses TRBV27 and TRBJ1-5; 7 nucleotides align to TRBD1. Germline V gene data show CDR1 as MNHEY and CDR2 as SMNVEV (reference sequence). V lost 1 base, J lost 8 bases, and 5 bases stayed unmatched. The CDR3 totals 14 residues. DNA of the CDR3: TGTGCCAGCAGTTTATTGGGAGGGGGCGAGCCCCAGCATTTT. This codes for CASSLLGGGEPQHF.

The V and J genes are TRBV10-3 and TRBJ1-2, with 7 bases lining up with TRBD1. CDR3 length: 15 amino acids. With V trimmed by 3 bases and J by 3 bases, 7 bases remained unmatched. Per germline, CDR1 ENHRY and CDR2 SYGVKD. CDR3 nucleotides: TGTGCCATCAGTGACCGGGACAGATCCCACTATGGCTACACCTTC. Translating gives CAISDRDRSHYGYTF.

The rearrangement joins TRBV5-6 to TRBJ2-1, with D possibly TRBD1 on 6 matching bases. The CDR3 is 13 residues long. Germline loops: CDR1 SGHDT, CDR2 YYEEEE. Trimming stripped 8 bases from V and 4 bases from J, with 13 bases between. CDR3 DNA: TGTGCCAGTGCAGGGGATTCATACAATGAGCAGTTCTTC. The encoded protein is CASAGDSYNEQFF.

This clone is a singleton in its sample. The same CDR3 can be traced to other DNA sequences in this sample. The genes are TRBV4-3 and TRBJ2-3, with 7 bases lining up with TRBD2. J lost 4 bases, V lost 0 bases, and 4 bases had no gene match. This CDR3 spans 15 amino acids. Germline values: CDR1 LGHNA, CDR2 YSLEER. CDR3 nucleotides: TGCGCCAGCAGCCAAGAGGGGGAGGGCGCAGATACGCAGTATTTT. The encoded protein is CASSQEGEGADTQYF.

This clone has only one observation. The chain combines TRBV29-1 with TRBJ2-7; TRBD2 matches 7 bases. Looked up from germline, CDR1 is SQVTM and CDR2 is ANQGSEA. The ends lost 1 base at V and 4 bases at J; junction bases unmatched: 10. The CDR3 loop spans 15 amino acids. Written as DNA, the CDR3 is TGCAGCGTTGAAGGGAGAACTAGCGATTCGTACGAGCAGTACTTC. This encodes CSVEGRTSDSYEQYF.

The J gene is TRBJ1-1, the V gene TRBV4-3; D gene ambiguous. The germline gives CDR1 LGHNA, CDR2 YSLEER. CDR3 length equals 17 residues. Trimming left V 0 bases short and J 5 bases short, with 19 bases between. The DNA of the CDR3 is TGCGCCAGCAGCCAAGATACGGCGTCAGCCCGATTTACTGAAGCTTTCTTT. It yields the protein CASSQDTASARFTEAFF.

The V call is TRBV7-6, the J call TRBJ2-2; D gene ambiguous. This CDR3 is built from 13 residues. Trimming took 6 bases from V and 7 from J, leaving 12 bases between them. Germline values: CDR1 SGHVS, CDR2 FNYEAQ. The CDR3 DNA reads TGTGCCAGCAGTTCTTTAGCTTACGGGGAGCTGTTTTTT. Translated, it gives CASSSLAYGELFF.

The CDR3 here is CASSRSRVPGQGYTF. DNA of the CDR3: TGTGCCAGCAGCCGTTCCCGGGTTCCGGGCCAAGGCTACACCTTC. The chain is built from TRBV14 and TRBJ1-2; D is undetermined. Trimming cost V 4 bases and J 8 bases, with 20 bases left between them. Germline V gene sequence: CDR1 SGHDN, CDR2 FVKESK. The CDR3 runs 15 residues.